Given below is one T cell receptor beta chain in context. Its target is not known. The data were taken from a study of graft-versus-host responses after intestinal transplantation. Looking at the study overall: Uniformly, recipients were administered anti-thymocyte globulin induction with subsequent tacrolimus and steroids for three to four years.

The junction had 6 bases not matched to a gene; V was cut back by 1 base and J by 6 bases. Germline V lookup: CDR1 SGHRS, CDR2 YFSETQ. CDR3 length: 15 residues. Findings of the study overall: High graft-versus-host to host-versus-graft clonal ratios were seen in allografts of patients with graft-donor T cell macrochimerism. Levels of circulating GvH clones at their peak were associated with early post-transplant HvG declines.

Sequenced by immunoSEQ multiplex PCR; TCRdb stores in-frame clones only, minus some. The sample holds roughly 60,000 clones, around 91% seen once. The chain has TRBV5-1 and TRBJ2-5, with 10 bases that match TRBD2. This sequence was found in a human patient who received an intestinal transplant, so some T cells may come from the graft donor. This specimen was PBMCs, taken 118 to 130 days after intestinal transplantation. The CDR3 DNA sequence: TGCGCCAGCAGCTTGTGGCTAGCGGGAGTGCAGACCCAGTACTTC. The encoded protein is CASSLWLAGVQTQYF. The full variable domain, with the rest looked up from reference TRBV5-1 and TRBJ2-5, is KAGVTQTPRYLIKTRGQQVTLSCSPISGHRSVSWYQQTPGQGLQFLFEYFSETQRNKGNFPGRFSGRQFSNSRSEMNVSTLELGDSALYLCASSLWLAGVQTQYFGPGTRLLVL.